Shown below are 12 T cell receptor beta chains from a single sample sequenced in a study of cytomegalovirus exposure and HLA in healthy donors. A multiplex PCR was run with 60 Vbeta primers and 13 Jbeta primers. Data came from immunoSEQ multiplex PCR; TCRdb stores just in-frame clones and leaves some out. The sample shows around 130,000 clones, approximately 69% of them seen only once. Material: PBMCs. All receptors derive from a man aged 35 to 55 in good health and CMV-seropositive.

V gene TRBV6-5 combines with J gene TRBJ2-2, with 8 bases that match TRBD1. CDR1 MNHEY and CDR2 SVGAGI come from the germline V gene. This CDR3 region has 13 residues. V was clipped by 6 bases and J by 5 bases; unmatched bases: 2. The CDR3 loop reads CASRRTGTGELFF. In DNA, the CDR3 is TGTGCCAGCAGACGGACAGGGACCGGGGAGCTGTTTTTT.

V usage is TRBV21-1 and J usage is TRBJ1-5; TRBD1, the table's D call, was not compared with the DNA. TRBV21-1 is classified as a pseudogene. CDR3 length: 17 amino acids. CDR3 DNA sequence: TGTGCCAGCAGCAAAGTCGGGACAGGGGTATTAAGTCAGCCCCAGCATTTT. As protein: CASSKVGTGVLSQPQHF.

The V call is TRBV18, the J call TRBJ1-2; 7 positions match TRBD1. V was pared by 3 bases and J by 8 bases, with 12 bases of the junction left unmatched. In germline, CDR1 is KGHSH, CDR2 LQKENI. The CDR3 has 15 amino acids. CDR3 DNA sequence: TGTGCCAGCTCACCCTCCAGACAGGGTTCTTGGGGCTACACCTTC. Translation gives CASSPSRQGSWGYTF.

The rearrangement joins TRBV18 to TRBJ2-5; TRBD1 might be the D (6 bases). The germline CDR1 and CDR2 sequences are KGHSH and LQKENI. Trimming took off 3 bases at V and 2 bases at J, with 13 bases between the two ends. This CDR3 region has 15 residues. The CDR3 reads CASSPLDSLQETQYF. In nucleotides, the CDR3 is TGTGCCAGCTCACCCCTGGACAGCCTACAAGAGACCCAGTACTTC.

The DNA for the CDR3 is TGCGCCAGCAGCCAAGAACAGGGTAGGAGCTACACCTTC. Amino acid sequence: CASSQEQGRSYTF. The rearrangement joins TRBV4-1 to TRBJ1-2, with D possibly matching TRBD1 (6 bases). V was cut by 0 bases and J by 9 bases, with 11 bases left in between. CDR1 and CDR2 (germline): MGHRA, YSYEKL. The CDR3 covers 13 residues.

The chain joins TRBV5-1 to TRBJ2-3; 7 bases line up with TRBD2. The CDR3 runs 14 residues. Germline assignment: CDR1 SGHRS and CDR2 YFSETQ. V lost 5 bases, J lost 2 bases, and 5 bases stayed unmatched. The CDR3 reads CASRSGATTDTQYF. The CDR3 DNA sequence: TGCGCCAGCAGAAGCGGGGCCACCACAGATACGCAGTATTTT.

This rearrangement joins TRBV9 to TRBJ1-1; a weak D match, TRBD1 (5 bases). The CDR3 is 14 amino acids. Looked up from germline, CDR1 is SGDLS and CDR2 is YYNGEE. The V and J ends lost 3 bases and 4 bases respectively, with 13 bases between them. The CDR3 loop reads CASSAGGRATEAFF. The CDR3, as DNA: TGTGCCAGCAGCGCGGGGGGTCGCGCCACTGAAGCTTTCTTT.

The chain couples TRBV7-2 to TRBJ1-1, with 7 bases fitting TRBD1. The germline V gene has CDR1 SGHTA and CDR2 FQGNSA. The trim removed 4 bases at V and 11 bases at J, leaving 10 bases unmatched. The length of the CDR3 is 13 residues. This chain's CDR3 is CASSSDETGIAFF. The CDR3 coding sequence is TGTGCCAGCAGCTCCGACGAGACAGGGATCGCTTTCTTT.

The V gene is TRBV2, the J gene TRBJ1-4, with 9 bases matching TRBD1. The CDR3 loop spans 15 amino acids. With 4 bases clipped from V and 8 bases from J, the junction kept 8 bases outside the gene matches. Germline values: CDR1 SNHLY, CDR2 FYNNEI. CDR3 residues: CASSVPGTGREKLFF. The CDR3, as DNA: TGTGCCAGCAGTGTCCCCGGGACAGGGAGGGAAAAACTGTTTTTT. Full variable domain (outside the CDR3, taken from reference TRBV2 and TRBJ1-4): EPEVTQTPSHQVTQMGQEVILRCVPISNHLYFYWYRQILGQKVEFLVSFYNNEISEKSEIFDDQFSVERPDGSNFTLKIRSTKLEDSAMYFCASSVPGTGREKLFFGSGTQLSVL.

This clone occurred once. The rearrangement links TRBV30 to TRBJ2-5; D is unclear. The J call is uncertain, as TRBJ2-7 better fits the DNA end. The germline gives CDR1 GTSNPN, CDR2 SVGIG (reference sequence). This CDR3 is built from 12 residues. CDR3 DNA sequence: TGTGCCTGGAGCGAGGAGACCTACGAGCAGTACTTC. Amino acids: CAWSEETYEQYF.

The sample holds one count of this clone. J is TRBJ2-1 and V is TRBV27; 9 bases align to TRBD1. Germline CDR1 and CDR2: MNHEY and SMNVEV (reference sequence). The CDR3 covers 18 residues. J was trimmed by 3 bases and V by 2 bases; bases with no gene match: 11. CDR3 protein: CASSLPGQGLRGYNEQFF. The CDR3 bases are TGTGCCAGCAGTTTACCGGGACAGGGACTCCGGGGCTACAATGAGCAGTTCTTC.

As for this clone: Other DNA sequences in this sample translate to the same CDR3. The chain uses TRBV14 and TRBJ2-7; D ambiguous. Germline V lookup: CDR1 SGHDN, CDR2 FVKESK. Trimming removed 0 bases at V and 3 bases at J, with 6 bases between. CDR3 length: 13 amino acids. Here the CDR3 reads CASSQDSVYEQYF. The CDR3 DNA reads TGTGCCAGCAGCCAAGATTCTGTCTACGAGCAGTACTTC.